This paragraph covers one T cell receptor beta chain sequence. This sample stems from a study of blood T cell repertoires in COVID-19. The wider study: Samples came from the United States, Italy and Spain, spanning acute and convalescent COVID-19. PBMCs, B-cell-depleted T cells, or T cells provided the cDNA or gDNA that made up the material.

From germline, CDR1 is MNHNY and CDR2 SVGAGI (reference sequence). V shed 9 bases and J shed 3 bases, with 14 bases lying between them. CDR3 length equals 13 residues. In the authors' methods: Amplification with reference gene primers provided the estimates of nucleated cell counts. Produced via immunoSEQ multiplex PCR; TCRdb's table is partial and in-frame only. V, J and clone size were drawn from that table, and D and trimming were deduced from the DNA. The repertoire consists of 68,000 or so clones, with 70% to 85% occurring once and the leading ten covering just under 10%. The chain has TRBV6-6 and TRBJ1-1; maybe TRBD1 (5 bases). This receptor was obtained from a woman aged 45-65 years with acute or convalescent COVID-19. Sequencing used peripheral blood. The CDR3 bases are TGTGCCAGTTCAAGGGGCGCGGACACTGAAGCTTTCTTT. This encodes CASSRGADTEAFF.